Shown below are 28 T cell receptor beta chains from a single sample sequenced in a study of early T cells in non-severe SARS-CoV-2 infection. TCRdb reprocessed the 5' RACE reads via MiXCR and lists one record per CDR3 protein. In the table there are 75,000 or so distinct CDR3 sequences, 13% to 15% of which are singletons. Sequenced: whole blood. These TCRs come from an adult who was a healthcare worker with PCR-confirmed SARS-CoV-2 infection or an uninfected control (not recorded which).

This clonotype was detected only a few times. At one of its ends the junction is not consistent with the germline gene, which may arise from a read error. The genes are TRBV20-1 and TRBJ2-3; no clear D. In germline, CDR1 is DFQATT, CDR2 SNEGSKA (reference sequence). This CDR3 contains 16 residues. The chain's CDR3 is CSPRENKGWGTDTQYF. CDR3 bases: TGCAGTCCTAGAGAGAATAAGGGTTGGGGCACAGATACGCAGTATTTT.

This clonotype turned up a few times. The CDR3 region is CSDSRGREETQYF. Here the CDR3 DNA reads TGCAGTGACTCCCGGGGACGGGAAGAGACCCAGTACTTC. This chain uses TRBV29-1 with TRBJ2-5; D could derive from TRBD1 or TRBD2 (5 bases each). The germline V gene has CDR1 SQVTM and CDR2 ANQGSEA. The CDR3 sequence is 13 residues long.

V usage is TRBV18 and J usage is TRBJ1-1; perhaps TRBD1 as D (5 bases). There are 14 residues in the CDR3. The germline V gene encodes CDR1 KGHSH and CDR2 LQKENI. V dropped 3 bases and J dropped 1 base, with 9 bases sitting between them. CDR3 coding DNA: TGTGCCAGCTCACCGAATGGGGGGAACACTGAAGCTTTCTTT. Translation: CASSPNGGNTEAFF.

The CDR3 DNA is TGTGCCAGCAGGAGAGGGGGCGAATCCTACGAGCAGTACTTC. Translated: CASRRGGESYEQYF. J is TRBJ2-7 and V is TRBV2; 7 positions match TRBD1. The V gene end was trimmed by 6 bases and the J gene end by 1 base; junction bases not matched to a gene: 6. This CDR3 spans 14 amino acids. Per the germline V gene, CDR1 is SNHLY and CDR2 is FYNNEI.

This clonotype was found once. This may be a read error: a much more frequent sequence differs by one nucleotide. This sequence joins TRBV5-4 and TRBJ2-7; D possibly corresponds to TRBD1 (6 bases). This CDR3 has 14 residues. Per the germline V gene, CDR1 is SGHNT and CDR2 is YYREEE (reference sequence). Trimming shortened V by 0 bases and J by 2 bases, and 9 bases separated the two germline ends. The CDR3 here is CASSLGQATYEQYF. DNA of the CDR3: TGTGCCAGCAGCTTGGGACAGGCCACCTACGAGCAGTACTTC.

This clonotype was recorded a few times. This CDR3 reads CASSFGRINEQFF. The CDR3 bases are TGTGCCAGCAGTTTTGGCCGGATCAATGAGCAGTTCTTC. The V call is TRBV12-3 or TRBV12-4, the J call TRBJ2-1; D ambiguous. The V gene lost 3 bases and the J gene lost 6 bases, with 9 bases spanning the gap. This CDR3 has 13 residues.

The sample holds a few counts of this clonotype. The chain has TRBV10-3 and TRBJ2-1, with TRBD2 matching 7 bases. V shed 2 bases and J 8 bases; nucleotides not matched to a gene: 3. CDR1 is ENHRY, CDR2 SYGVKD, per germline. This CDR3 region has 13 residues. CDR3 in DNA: TGTGCCATCAGTGAGGGGACTATCGATGAGCAGTTCTTC. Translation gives CAISEGTIDEQFF.

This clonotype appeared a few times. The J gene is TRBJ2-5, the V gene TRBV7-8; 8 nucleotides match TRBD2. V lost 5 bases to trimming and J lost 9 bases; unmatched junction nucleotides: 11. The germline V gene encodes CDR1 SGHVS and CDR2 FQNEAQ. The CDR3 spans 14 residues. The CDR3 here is CASSLSGDLRPQYF. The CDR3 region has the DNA TGTGCCAGCAGCCTTAGCGGGGACCTTCGACCCCAGTACTTC.

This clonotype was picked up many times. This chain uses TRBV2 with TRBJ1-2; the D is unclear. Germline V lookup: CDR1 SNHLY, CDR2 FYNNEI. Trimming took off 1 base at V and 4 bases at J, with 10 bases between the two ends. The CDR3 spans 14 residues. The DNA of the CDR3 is TGTGCCAGCAGTGAAGGCGTCCGTCTCTATGGCTACACCTTC. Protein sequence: CASSEGVRLYGYTF.

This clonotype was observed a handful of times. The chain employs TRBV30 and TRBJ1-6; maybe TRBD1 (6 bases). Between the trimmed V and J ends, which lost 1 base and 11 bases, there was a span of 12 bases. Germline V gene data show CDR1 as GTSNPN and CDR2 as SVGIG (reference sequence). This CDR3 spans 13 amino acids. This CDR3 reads CAWSGIRGPPLHF. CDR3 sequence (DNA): TGTGCCTGGAGTGGAATCAGGGGCCCACCCCTCCACTTT.

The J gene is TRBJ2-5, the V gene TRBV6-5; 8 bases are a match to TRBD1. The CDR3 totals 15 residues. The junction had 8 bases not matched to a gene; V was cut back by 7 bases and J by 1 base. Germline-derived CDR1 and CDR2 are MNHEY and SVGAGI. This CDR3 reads CASTPGTGSQETQYF. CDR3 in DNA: TGTGCCAGCACCCCGGGGACAGGTTCCCAAGAGACCCAGTACTTC.

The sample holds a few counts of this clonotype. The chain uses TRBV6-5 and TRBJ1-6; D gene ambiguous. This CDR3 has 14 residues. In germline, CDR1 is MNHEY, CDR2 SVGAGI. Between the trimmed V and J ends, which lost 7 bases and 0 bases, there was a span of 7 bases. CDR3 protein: CASNPSSYNSPLHF. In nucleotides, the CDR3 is TGTGCCAGCAACCCGAGCTCCTATAATTCACCCCTCCACTTT.

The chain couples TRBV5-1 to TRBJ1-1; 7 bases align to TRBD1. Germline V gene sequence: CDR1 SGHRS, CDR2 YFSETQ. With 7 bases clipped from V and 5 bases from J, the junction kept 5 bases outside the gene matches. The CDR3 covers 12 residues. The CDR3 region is CASRQGVTEAFF. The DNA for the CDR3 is TGCGCCAGCCGACAGGGAGTAACTGAAGCTTTCTTT.

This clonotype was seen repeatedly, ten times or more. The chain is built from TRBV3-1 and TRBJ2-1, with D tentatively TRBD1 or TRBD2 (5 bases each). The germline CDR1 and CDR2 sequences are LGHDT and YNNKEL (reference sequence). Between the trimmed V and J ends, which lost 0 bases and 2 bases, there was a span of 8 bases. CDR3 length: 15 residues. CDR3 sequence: CASSQDGAAYNEQFF. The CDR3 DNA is TGTGCCAGCAGCCAAGACGGGGCGGCCTACAATGAGCAGTTCTTC.

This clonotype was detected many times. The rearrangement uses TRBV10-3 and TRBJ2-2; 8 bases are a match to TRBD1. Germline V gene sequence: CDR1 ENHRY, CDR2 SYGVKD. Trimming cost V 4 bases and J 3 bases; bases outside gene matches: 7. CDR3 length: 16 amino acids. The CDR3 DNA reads TGTGCCATCAGTGGGTTGACAGGGGCGGACACCGGGGAGCTGTTTTTT. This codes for CAISGLTGADTGELFF.

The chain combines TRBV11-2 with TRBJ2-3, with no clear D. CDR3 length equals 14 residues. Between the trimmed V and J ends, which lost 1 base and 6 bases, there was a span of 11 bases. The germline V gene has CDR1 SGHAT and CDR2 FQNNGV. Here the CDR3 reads CASSLGVSMDTQYF. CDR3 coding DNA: TGTGCCAGCAGCTTAGGGGTTAGCATGGATACGCAGTATTTT. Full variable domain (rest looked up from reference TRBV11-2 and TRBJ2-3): EAGVAQSPRYKIIEKRQSVAFWCNPISGHATLYWYQQILGQGPKLLIQFQNNGVVDDSQLPKDRFSAERLKGVDSTLKIQPAKLEDSAVYLCASSLGVSMDTQYFGPGTRLTVL.

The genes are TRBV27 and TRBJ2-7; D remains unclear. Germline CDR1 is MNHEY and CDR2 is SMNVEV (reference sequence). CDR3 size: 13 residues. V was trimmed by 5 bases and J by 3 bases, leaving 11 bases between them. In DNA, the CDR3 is TGTGCCAGCAGTCCCCGGGCAAGCTACGAGCAGTACTTC. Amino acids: CASSPRASYEQYF.

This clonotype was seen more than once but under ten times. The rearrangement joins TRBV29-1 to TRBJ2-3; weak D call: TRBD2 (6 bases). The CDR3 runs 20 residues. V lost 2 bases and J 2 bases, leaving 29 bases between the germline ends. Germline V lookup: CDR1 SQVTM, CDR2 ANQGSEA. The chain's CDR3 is CSVERDPIRLPRRDTDTQYF. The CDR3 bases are TGCAGCGTTGAAAGGGACCCTATACGCCTCCCACGGAGGGACACAGATACGCAGTATTTT.

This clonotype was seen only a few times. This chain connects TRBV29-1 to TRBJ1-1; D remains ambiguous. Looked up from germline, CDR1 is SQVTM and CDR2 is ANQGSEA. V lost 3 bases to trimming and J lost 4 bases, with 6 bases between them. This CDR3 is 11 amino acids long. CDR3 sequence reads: CSVEAGTEAFF. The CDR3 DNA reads TGCAGCGTTGAGGCGGGCACTGAAGCTTTCTTT.

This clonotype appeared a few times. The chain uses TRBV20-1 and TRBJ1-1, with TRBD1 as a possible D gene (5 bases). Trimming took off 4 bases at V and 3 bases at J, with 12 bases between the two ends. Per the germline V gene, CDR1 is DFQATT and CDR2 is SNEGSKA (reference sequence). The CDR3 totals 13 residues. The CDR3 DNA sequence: TGCAGTGCTAACCGGTGGGGCGACACTGAAGCTTTCTTT. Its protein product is CSANRWGDTEAFF.

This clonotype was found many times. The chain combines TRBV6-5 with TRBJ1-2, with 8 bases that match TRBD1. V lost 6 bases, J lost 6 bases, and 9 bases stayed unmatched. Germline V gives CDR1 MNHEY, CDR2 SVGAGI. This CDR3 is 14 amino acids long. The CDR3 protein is CASRRRQGSNGYTF. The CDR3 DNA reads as TGTGCCAGCAGACGTAGACAGGGGTCCAATGGCTACACCTTC.

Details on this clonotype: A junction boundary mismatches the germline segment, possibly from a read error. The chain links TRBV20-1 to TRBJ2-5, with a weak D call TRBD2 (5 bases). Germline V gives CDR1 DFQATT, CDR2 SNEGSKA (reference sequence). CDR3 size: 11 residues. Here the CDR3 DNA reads TGCAGTACTAGTGCCGGGGAGACCCAGTACTTC. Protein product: CSTSAGETQYF.

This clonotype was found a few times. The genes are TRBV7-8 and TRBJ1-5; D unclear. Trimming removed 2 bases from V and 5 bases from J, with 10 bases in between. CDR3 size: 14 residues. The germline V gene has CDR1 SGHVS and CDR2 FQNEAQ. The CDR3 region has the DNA TGTGCCAGCAGCTTATCCCCCTTGGATCAGCCCCAGCATTTT. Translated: CASSLSPLDQPQHF.

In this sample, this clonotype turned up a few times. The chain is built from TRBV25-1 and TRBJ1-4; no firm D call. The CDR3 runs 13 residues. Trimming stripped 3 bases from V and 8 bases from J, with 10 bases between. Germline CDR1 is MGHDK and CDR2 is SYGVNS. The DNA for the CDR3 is TGTGCCAGCAGTGAGCGGCAAAACGAAAAACTGTTTTTT. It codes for CASSERQNEKLFF.

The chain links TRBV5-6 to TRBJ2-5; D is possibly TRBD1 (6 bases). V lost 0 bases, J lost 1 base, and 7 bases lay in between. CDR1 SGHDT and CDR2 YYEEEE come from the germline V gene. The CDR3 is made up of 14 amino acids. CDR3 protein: CASSLVGAQETQYF. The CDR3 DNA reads TGTGCCAGCAGCTTGGTGGGGGCCCAAGAGACCCAGTACTTC.

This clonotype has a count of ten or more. As DNA, the CDR3 is TGTGCCAGCAGTTACAGGGGGCGCACAGATACGCAGTATTTT. Its translation: CASSYRGRTDTQYF. The chain uses TRBV3-1 and TRBJ2-3; TRBD1 matches 9 bases. J was trimmed by 1 base and V by 6 bases; bases with no gene match: 2. CDR3 length: 14 amino acids. CDR1 LGHDT and CDR2 YNNKEL come from the germline V gene (reference sequence).

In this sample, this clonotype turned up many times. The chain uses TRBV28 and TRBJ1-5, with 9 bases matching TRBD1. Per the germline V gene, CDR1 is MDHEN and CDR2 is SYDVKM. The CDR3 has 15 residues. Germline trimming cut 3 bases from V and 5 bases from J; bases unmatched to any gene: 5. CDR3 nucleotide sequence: TGTGCCAGCAGTTTTAGCGGACAGGGGCATCAGCCCCAGCATTTT. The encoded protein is CASSFSGQGHQPQHF.

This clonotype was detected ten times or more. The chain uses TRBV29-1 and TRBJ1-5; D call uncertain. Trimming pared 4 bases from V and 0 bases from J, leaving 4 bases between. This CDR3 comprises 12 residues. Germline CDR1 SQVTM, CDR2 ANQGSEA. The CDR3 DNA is TGCAGCGTTGCCGGTAGCAATCAGCCCCAGCATTTT. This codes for CSVAGSNQPQHF. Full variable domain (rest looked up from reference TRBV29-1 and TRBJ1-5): SAVISQKPSRDICQRGTSLTIQCQVDSQVTMMFWYRQQPGQSLTLIATANQGSEATYESGFVIDKFPISRPNLTFSTLTVSNMSPEDSSIYLCSVAGSNQPQHFGDGTRLSIL.